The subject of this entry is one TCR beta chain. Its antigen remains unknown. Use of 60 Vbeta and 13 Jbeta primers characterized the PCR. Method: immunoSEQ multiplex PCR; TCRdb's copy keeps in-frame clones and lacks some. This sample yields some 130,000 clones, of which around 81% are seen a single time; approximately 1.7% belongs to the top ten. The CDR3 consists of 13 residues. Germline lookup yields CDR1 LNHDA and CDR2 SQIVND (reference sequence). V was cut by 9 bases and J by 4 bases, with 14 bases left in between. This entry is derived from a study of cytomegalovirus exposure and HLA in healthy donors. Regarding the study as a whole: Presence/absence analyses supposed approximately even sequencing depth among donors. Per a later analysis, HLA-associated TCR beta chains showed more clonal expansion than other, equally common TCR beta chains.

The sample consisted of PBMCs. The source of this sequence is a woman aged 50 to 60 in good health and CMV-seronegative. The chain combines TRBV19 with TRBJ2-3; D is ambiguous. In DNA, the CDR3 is TGTGCCAGCCGCCCTGACGAGGCAGATACGCAGTATTTT. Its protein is CASRPDEADTQYF.